Shown below are 32 T cell receptor beta chains from a single sample sequenced in a study of post-analysis software for immune sequencing data (dated by TCRdb to about 2015). Here is what the overall study found, with its caveats: Significantly higher frequencies in patients than in controls were found for roughly 5 TRBV segments, including TRBV5-6, TRBV5-1 and TRBV20-1.

Antigen specificity for these receptors is unknown. Receptors were amplified or captured by PCR. The instrument was an Illumina HiSeq 2500. Unique molecular identifiers were incorporated into TCR beta cDNA libraries to reduce PCR and sequencing biases. In-frame beta chains were kept once TCRdb had trimmed the public reads at Q25 with fastp and called clones with MiXCR. Here each entry gathers all rows of one CDR3 protein and keeps the most common genes and DNA. The sample table lists approximately 460,000 distinct CDR3 sequences, over 35% of them with a count of one. The top ten hold around an eighth of the sample. Source material: blood. Receptor source: a girl aged 5-17 years with multiple sclerosis.

The chain has TRBV6-1 and TRBJ2-1; the D is unclear. Germline V gene data show CDR1 as MNHNS and CDR2 as SASEGT. CDR3 length equals 15 residues. Trimming took off 3 bases at V and 0 bases at J, with 9 bases between the two ends. CDR3 protein: CASSDNGDSYNEQFF. The CDR3 DNA is TGTGCCAGCAGTGATAACGGCGACTCCTACAATGAGCAGTTCTTC.

Only a few counts were recorded for this clonotype. CDR3 bases: TGCAGTGCTAGTCTCACTAGCGGGAGACGAGAGACCCAGTACTTC. Protein sequence: CSASLTSGRRETQYF. This chain links TRBV20-1 with TRBJ2-5; 11 bases match TRBD2. This CDR3 has 15 amino acids. V shed 3 bases, J shed 4 bases, and the junction held 7 bases outside the gene matches. Germline V gene sequence: CDR1 DFQATT, CDR2 SNEGSKA (reference sequence).

This chain joins TRBV12-3 or TRBV12-4 and TRBJ1-2; possibly TRBD1 for D (6 bases). The CDR3 extends over 14 amino acids. Trimming left V 6 bases short and J 0 bases short, with 11 bases between. CDR3 nucleotide sequence: TGTGCCAGCAGGGACAACAGGGCTAACTATGGCTACACCTTC. Translation: CASRDNRANYGYTF.

V is TRBV4-1 and J is TRBJ1-1; D remains unclear. V was shortened by 4 bases and J by 1 base, with 13 bases between the two germline ends. The CDR3 sequence is 15 residues long. CDR1 is MGHRA and CDR2 is YSYEKL in the germline V gene. The CDR3 protein is CASSLIGSGNTEAFF. The DNA for the CDR3 is TGCGCCAGCAGCCTCATCGGGTCCGGGAACACTGAAGCTTTCTTT.

The chain uses TRBV4-3 and TRBJ2-5; D might be TRBD2 (5 bases). The J call may not be correct, given that the DNA end is closer to TRBJ2-7. This CDR3 has 15 amino acids. The germline V gene encodes CDR1 LGHNA and CDR2 YSLEER. This CDR3 is CASSRDGSGNYEQYF. CDR3 nucleotide sequence: TGCGCCAGCAGCCGAGATGGGTCCGGGAACTACGAGCAGTACTTC.

This rearrangement joins TRBV9 to TRBJ1-5, with D perhaps TRBD1 (5 bases). From germline, CDR1 is SGDLS and CDR2 YYNGEE. This CDR3 is built from 15 residues. V dropped 3 bases and J dropped 3 bases, with 13 bases sitting between them. The CDR3 nucleotides read TGTGCCAGCAGCGCCTACGGGACGGACAATCAGCCCCAGCATTTT. Its protein is CASSAYGTDNQPQHF.

There are a few counts of this clonotype. This chain links TRBV27 with TRBJ2-5; D tentatively reads TRBD1 or TRBD2 (6 bases each). The CDR3 runs 14 residues. The germline V gene encodes CDR1 MNHEY and CDR2 SMNVEV (reference sequence). V dropped 0 bases and J dropped 11 bases, with 16 bases sitting between them. The CDR3 DNA is TGTGCCAGCAGTTTATCGCCCAGGGGAGGTGAGCAGTACTTC. Translating gives CASSLSPRGGEQYF.

This clonotype was found many times. The genes are TRBV28 and TRBJ2-7; TRBD1 matches 9 bases. CDR3 length: 16 residues. After removal of 6 bases from V and 1 base from J, the junction contained 10 bases not matched to a gene. CDR1 and CDR2 from the germline V gene are MDHEN and SYDVKM. Written as DNA, the CDR3 is TGTGCCAGCAGCACGACATGGACAGGGGCTTCCTACGAGCAGTACTTC. It specifies CASSTTWTGASYEQYF.

This clonotype turned up a few times. This rearrangement joins TRBV9 to TRBJ2-3; 8 nucleotides line up with TRBD1. The CDR3 is 17 amino acids. The germline V gene has CDR1 SGDLS and CDR2 YYNGEE. V dropped 4 bases and J dropped 4; count of bases not matched to a gene: 14. The CDR3 sequence is CASSPFSGQGPADTQYF. CDR3 bases: TGTGCCAGCAGCCCCTTCAGCGGACAGGGTCCAGCAGATACGCAGTATTTT.

This clonotype was observed a handful of times. The rearrangement joins TRBV27 to TRBJ2-2; 7 nucleotides match TRBD2. Losses at the gene ends were 7 bases for V and 5 bases for J; bases not matched to a gene: 7. The CDR3 length is 14 residues. Germline CDR1 and CDR2: MNHEY and SMNVEV (reference sequence). CDR3 region: CASTSGEGTGELFF. The CDR3 DNA reads as TGTGCCAGCACCAGCGGGGAGGGGACCGGGGAGCTGTTTTTT.

The rearrangement links TRBV27 to TRBJ2-7, with D possibly matching TRBD2 (7 bases). Per germline, CDR1 MNHEY and CDR2 SMNVEV (reference sequence). CDR3 length: 14 residues. Between the trimmed V and J ends, which lost 6 bases and 2 bases, there was a span of 14 bases. DNA for the CDR3: TGTGCCAGCAGCCCACAGGGACTACCCTACGAGCAGTACTTC. Its translation: CASSPQGLPYEQYF.

The chain combines TRBV5-1 with TRBJ1-1; possibly TRBD1 for D (5 bases). The CDR3 has 15 residues. The germline V and J ends were trimmed by 1 base and 1 base, with 11 bases remaining between them. The germline CDR1 and CDR2 sequences are SGHRS and YFSETQ. CDR3 sequence reads: CASSLTGRGNTEAFF. CDR3 nucleotides: TGCGCCAGCAGCTTGACGGGACGAGGGAACACTGAAGCTTTCTTT.

The CDR3 is CSASRLAGGRAVTDTQYF. In DNA, the CDR3 is TGCAGCGCCTCGAGACTAGCGGGAGGCCGAGCCGTCACAGATACGCAGTATTTT. The V call is TRBV29-1, the J call TRBJ2-3, with TRBD2 identical over 13 bases. The CDR3 has 18 residues. Germline CDR1 SQVTM, CDR2 ANQGSEA. The V segment lost 7 bases and the J segment 2 bases; nucleotides outside the gene matches: 15.

This clonotype was seen only a few times. The chain couples TRBV9 to TRBJ1-2; D unresolved. The germline V gene has CDR1 SGDLS and CDR2 YYNGEE. The CDR3 runs 11 residues. The V gene lost 4 bases and the J gene lost 7 bases, with 8 bases spanning the gap. CDR3 sequence reads: CASSRESGYTF. CDR3 DNA: TGTGCCAGCAGCCGGGAATCTGGCTACACCTTC.

This clonotype was recorded once. The CDR3 DNA reads as TGTGCCAGCAGCCGATCACAGGCTCGGGGTGAGGGCTACACCTTC. Residues: CASSRSQARGEGYTF. The rearrangement joins TRBV7-2 to TRBJ1-2; D possibly corresponds to TRBD1 (5 bases). The CDR3 extends over 15 amino acids. V lost 5 bases and J 8 bases, leaving 21 bases between the germline ends. Germline values: CDR1 SGHTA, CDR2 FQGNSA.

Only a few counts were recorded for this clonotype. As DNA, the CDR3 is TGTGCCAGCAGTTTAAGGAGGGACAGGGGGCGAGAGCAGTACTTC. Its protein product is CASSLRRDRGREQYF. The rearrangement uses TRBV27 and TRBJ2-7, with 12 bases lining up with TRBD1. The V gene's germline CDR1 is MNHEY and CDR2 SMNVEV (reference sequence). The CDR3 totals 15 residues. V was pared by 2 bases and J by 7 bases, with 6 bases of the junction left unmatched.

V and J are TRBV20-1 and TRBJ2-7, with 13 bases fitting TRBD2. The CDR3 runs to 18 residues. V gave up 0 bases and J gave up 6 bases; unmatched junction bases: 14. Germline CDR1 reads DFQATT; CDR2 reads SNEGSKA (reference sequence). CDR3 loop: CSARDALLGTSGTGEQYF. The CDR3 nucleotides are TGCAGTGCTAGAGATGCGCTTCTGGGGACTAGCGGGACGGGCGAGCAGTACTTC.

This clonotype was recorded only once. The J gene is TRBJ2-1, the V gene TRBV6-2 or TRBV6-3; D perhaps matches TRBD1 (6 bases). V lost 0 bases, J lost 2 bases, and 11 bases lay in between. Germline-derived CDR1 and CDR2 are MNHEY and SVGEGT. The CDR3 is 16 amino acids. This chain's CDR3 is CASSYSMRGTYNEQFF. CDR3 nucleotide sequence: TGTGCCAGCAGTTACTCGATGAGGGGGACCTACAATGAGCAGTTCTTC.

This clonotype was counted a few times. This chain uses TRBV29-1 with TRBJ1-1; D gene unclear. CDR1 and CDR2 from the germline V gene are SQVTM and ANQGSEA. This CDR3 spans 11 amino acids. Trimming removed 7 bases at V and 3 bases at J, with 9 bases between. CDR3 protein: CSAGVYTEAFF. The DNA of the CDR3 is TGCAGCGCAGGAGTGTACACTGAAGCTTTCTTT.

This chain links TRBV15 with TRBJ2-7; 11 bases match TRBD2. The J segment lost 4 bases and the V segment lost 7 bases, leaving 6 bases of the junction unmatched. Germline-derived CDR1 and CDR2 are LNHNV and YYDKDF (reference sequence). The CDR3 runs to 14 residues. CDR3 in amino acids: CATTRGTSGYEQYF. For the CDR3, the DNA is TGTGCCACCACCCGCGGGACTAGCGGATACGAGCAGTACTTC.

This clonotype was seen a handful of times. The chain has TRBV6-5 and TRBJ1-2; perhaps TRBD1 as D (6 bases). Trimming took off 0 bases at V and 6 bases at J, with 11 bases between the two ends. CDR3 size: 14 residues. CDR1 is MNHEY and CDR2 is SVGAGI in the germline V gene. The CDR3 DNA reads TGTGCCAGCAGTTACTCGGGGGGGCGGAATGGCTACACCTTC. Translated, it gives CASSYSGGRNGYTF.

This sequence joins TRBV2 and TRBJ2-1; 7 positions match TRBD2. The CDR3 spans 14 residues. J was trimmed by 10 bases and V by 5 bases; bases with no gene match: 11. Germline loops: CDR1 SNHLY, CDR2 FYNNEI. Written as DNA, the CDR3 is TGTGCCAGCAGTTTTATAGCGGGCGCCGAAGAGCAGTTCTTC. Residues: CASSFIAGAEEQFF.

This clonotype has a handful of counts. The chain carries TRBV7-2 and TRBJ2-7; 9 nucleotides agree with TRBD2. This CDR3 comprises 15 residues. The J segment lost 3 bases and the V segment lost 2 bases, leaving 5 bases of the junction unmatched. The germline gives CDR1 SGHTA, CDR2 FQGNSA. CDR3 DNA: TGTGCCAGCAGCTTAAAGCCTAGCGGGAACTACGAGCAGTACTTC. Translated: CASSLKPSGNYEQYF.

This chain connects TRBV7-9 to TRBJ2-1, with TRBD2 identical over 7 bases. This CDR3 is built from 18 residues. Germline values: CDR1 SEHNR, CDR2 FQNEAQ (reference sequence). The J segment lost 0 bases and the V segment lost 0 bases, leaving 8 bases of the junction unmatched. The CDR3 is CASSLAGGPSSSYNEQFF. The CDR3 DNA reads TGTGCCAGCAGCTTAGCGGGAGGGCCTTCAAGCTCCTACAATGAGCAGTTCTTC.

This clonotype was found once. This chain connects TRBV20-1 to TRBJ1-4; TRBD1 aligns across 9 bases. V lost 1 base, J lost 8 bases, and 20 bases stayed unmatched. The germline V gene encodes CDR1 DFQATT and CDR2 SNEGSKA (reference sequence). The CDR3 loop spans 19 amino acids. This CDR3 reads CSARAGQSLLTGGIEKLFF. The CDR3 DNA follows: TGCAGTGCTAGAGCGGGACAGAGTCTCCTGACAGGGGGGATCGAAAAACTGTTTTTT.

The chain uses TRBV19 and TRBJ2-5, with TRBD1 identical over 9 bases. Losses at the gene ends were 6 bases for V and 4 bases for J; bases not matched to a gene: 6. The CDR3 has 14 amino acids. The V gene's germline CDR1 is LNHDA and CDR2 SQIVND (reference sequence). The CDR3 region is CASRRTGVGETQYF. For the CDR3, the DNA is TGTGCCAGTAGGAGGACAGGGGTCGGAGAGACCCAGTACTTC.

This chain connects TRBV20-1 to TRBJ2-1; D may match TRBD1 or TRBD2 (5 bases each). The V end was cut by 0 bases, the J end by 2 bases, with 14 bases between. CDR3 length: 16 residues. CDR1 is DFQATT and CDR2 is SNEGSKA in the germline V gene (reference sequence). The CDR3 protein is CSARDMGPQTYNEQFF. The CDR3 nucleotides read TGCAGTGCTAGAGATATGGGACCCCAAACCTACAATGAGCAGTTCTTC.

The chain is built from TRBV29-1 and TRBJ2-3; D is unresolved. Germline CDR1 reads SQVTM; CDR2 reads ANQGSEA. Trimming stripped 7 bases from V and 6 bases from J, with 8 bases between. The CDR3 contains 10 residues. The CDR3 nucleotides are TGCAGCGCCCGCTGGGATACGCAGTATTTT. Residues: CSARWDTQYF.

The rearrangement links TRBV27 to TRBJ2-1; D is ambiguous. Germline V CDR1 and CDR2: MNHEY, SMNVEV (reference sequence). With 6 bases removed from V and 6 bases from J, the gap between germline ends came to 15 bases. The length of the CDR3 is 14 residues. The CDR3 loop reads CASSIGLGFNEQFF. CDR3 bases: TGTGCCAGCAGCATCGGGCTAGGTTTCAATGAGCAGTTCTTC.

This clonotype occurred a few times. The CDR3 reads CSARGVPGTSGPYNEQFF. The CDR3 coding sequence is TGCAGTGCTAGAGGTGTCCCGGGGACTAGCGGGCCTTACAATGAGCAGTTCTTC. The chain combines TRBV20-1 with TRBJ2-1; 12 positions agree with TRBD2. This CDR3 has 18 residues. Germline assignment: CDR1 DFQATT and CDR2 SNEGSKA (reference sequence). The V and J ends lost 1 base and 4 bases, in that order; junction bases with no gene match: 11.

The rearrangement joins TRBV19 to TRBJ1-5, with TRBD1 identical over 8 bases. The trim removed 2 bases at V and 7 bases at J, leaving 10 bases unmatched. Germline V lookup: CDR1 LNHDA, CDR2 SQIVND (reference sequence). The CDR3 loop spans 16 amino acids. The CDR3 here is CASSISRDRQGQPQHF. CDR3 sequence (DNA): TGTGCCAGTAGTATATCGCGGGACAGGCAAGGACAGCCCCAGCATTTT.

This rearrangement joins TRBV14 to TRBJ2-3, with D possibly TRBD2 on 6 matching bases. In germline, CDR1 is SGHDN, CDR2 FVKESK. V lost 1 base and J lost 7, with 9 bases in between. The CDR3 is made up of 13 amino acids. The CDR3 spells CASSQVGLYTQYF. CDR3 sequence (DNA): TGTGCCAGCAGCCAAGTGGGACTTTATACGCAGTATTTT.